These T cell receptor beta chains were read from a single sample in a study of blood T cells in healthy people across ages. TCRdb fed the 5' RACE reads into MiXCR, producing one record per CDR3 protein. The repertoire holds some 1.7 million distinct CDR3 sequences, with roughly 27% as singletons. Input material: blood. These receptor sequences come from a woman in her thirties in good health. Each CDR3 is given with its conserved first and last residue. The order of the fields is V gene, D gene, clone size, J gene, CDR3 length, CDR3 DNA, CDR3 protein. A D gene is named only where the DNA matches it firmly. Size values are once, few and many counts, or a class for expanded clones, and some rows have none.

TRBV5-1	.	.	TRBJ2-6	14	TGCGCCTCCCGGCGGGCTATTGGGGCCAACGTCCTGACTTTC	CASRRAIGANVLTF
TRBV28	.	.	TRBJ1-2	13	TGTGCCAGCAGAGACCCCCGCAGGGCGGGCTACACCTTC	CASRDPRRAGYTF
TRBV7-2	.	.	TRBJ2-7	15	TGTGCCAGCAGTAGAAGTTTAGGTGGCGACTACGAGCAGTACTTC	CASSRSLGGDYEQYF
TRBV20-1	TRBD2	.	TRBJ2-1	14	TGCAGTGCTAGGAGGACTAGCGGGAGTCATGAGCAGTTCTTC	CSARRTSGSHEQFF
TRBV10-3	.	many	TRBJ1-1	15	TGTGCCATCAGTGAGGACTTACAGGGCTACACTGAAGCTTTCTTT	CAISEDLQGYTEAFF
TRBV3-1	TRBD2	.	TRBJ2-1	15	TGTGCCAGCAGCCAAGTCCTAGCGGTTTACAATGAGCAGTTCTTC	CASSQVLAVYNEQFF
TRBV12-3/TRBV12-4	.	many	TRBJ2-5	11	TGTGCCAGCAGCAAGAGAGAGACCCAGTACTTC	CASSKRETQYF
TRBV28	TRBD1	many	TRBJ1-1	15	TGTGCCAGCAGTACGTACAGGGGGCGGGACACTGAAGCTTTCTTT	CASSTYRGRDTEAFF
TRBV20-1	TRBD1	.	TRBJ1-2	14	TGCAGTGCTAGCAACGACAGGGCTCCCTGTGGCTACACCTTC	CSASNDRAPCGYTF
TRBV20-1	.	many	TRBJ1-2	13	TGCAGTGCTAGTTCAGGGGAAGGCTATGGCTACACCTTC	CSASSGEGYGYTF
TRBV7-9	TRBD1	few	TRBJ2-7	15	TGTGCCAGCAGCTCGCCGCAGGGGGTGGGCTACGAGCAGTACTTC	CASSSPQGVGYEQYF
TRBV28	.	few	TRBJ1-6	14	TGTGCCAGCAGTCAACAGGGCGGGGGTTCACCCCTCCACTTT	CASSQQGGGSPLHF
TRBV12-3/TRBV12-4	.	.	TRBJ2-5	13	TGTGCCAGCAGCACCGCGGTTTCAGAGACCCAGTACTTC	CASSTAVSETQYF
TRBV4-3	TRBD1	many	TRBJ1-2	17	TGCGCCAGCAGCCAAGATAGGTCGGGACAGGGTGGGTATGGCTACACCTTC	CASSQDRSGQGGYGYTF
TRBV5-5	.	.	TRBJ1-4	15	TGTGCCAGCAGCGGCTTCTGGGGGATGGATGAAAAACTGTTTTTT	CASSGFWGMDEKLFF
TRBV7-9	.	.	TRBJ2-3	12	TGTGCCAGCGGATCCGAGGGGGATACGCAGTATTTT	CASGSEGDTQYF
TRBV20-1	.	.	TRBJ1-6	14	TGCAGTGCTCTCTCCGGACAGATAAATTCACCCCTCCACTTT	CSALSGQINSPLHF
TRBV28	TRBD1	.	TRBJ2-7	14	TGTGCCAACAGTTCCGGACAGGGCCTCTACGAGCAGTACTTC	CANSSGQGLYEQYF
TRBV12-3/TRBV12-4	TRBD2	.	TRBJ2-1	15	TGTGCCAGCAACCTCCTAGCGGGAGTCCCCAATGAGCAGTTCTTC	CASNLLAGVPNEQFF
TRBV29-1	TRBD2	many	TRBJ2-7	13	TGCAGCGTGACTAGCGGGGGGGCCTACGAGCAGTACTTC	CSVTSGGAYEQYF
TRBV20-1	.	.	TRBJ1-5	14	TGCAGTGCCAAAAACCCAGGGTTAGGTCAGCCCCAGCATTTT	CSAKNPGLGQPQHF
TRBV7-2	.	many	TRBJ1-1	12	TGTGCCAGCAGCTCCATGAACACTGAAGCTTTCTTT	CASSSMNTEAFF
TRBV7-9	.	few	TRBJ2-4	17	TGTGCCAGCAGCTCCGGACCGAAACCACTAGCCAAAAACATTCAGTACTTC	CASSSGPKPLAKNIQYF
TRBV5-1	.	.	TRBJ2-5	15	TGCGCCAGCAGCTTGGCCCCAGGGAGGCAAGAGACCCAGTACTTC	CASSLAPGRQETQYF
TRBV7-8	.	.	TRBJ2-3	16	TGTGCCAGCAGCTTAGGACTACTGATGTTCCCAGATACGCAGTATTTT	CASSLGLLMFPDTQYF
TRBV4-3	.	many	TRBJ2-7	16	TGCGCCAGCAGCCAAGATCGTGCGGCCCTGGCCTACGAGCAGTACTTC	CASSQDRAALAYEQYF
TRBV11-2	.	.	TRBJ2-5	14	TGTGCCAGCAGCTTACGCGGGCTTCGGGAGACCCAGTACTTC	CASSLRGLRETQYF
TRBV7-3	.	few	TRBJ2-2	14	TGTGCCAGCAGCTCTCAGGCTAACACCGGGGAGCTGTTTTTT	CASSSQANTGELFF
TRBV2	.	few	TRBJ2-3	14	TGTGCCAGCACCACCGTTGATTACACAGATACGCAGTATTTT	CASTTVDYTDTQYF
TRBV29-1	.	.	TRBJ2-1	13	TGCAGGAGGGGCCTCCAAGGTGAGCGCGAGCAGTTCTTC	CRRGLQGEREQFF
TRBV5-1	.	.	TRBJ1-1	13	TGCGCCAGCAGCCTACAGTACAGCACTGAAGCTTTCTTT	CASSLQYSTEAFF
TRBV29-1	.	.	TRBJ2-7	15	TGCAGCGTCCCGTTTGTCGGTCGGCCCGGGAACGAGCAGTACTTC	CSVPFVGRPGNEQYF
TRBV5-1	.	.	TRBJ1-1	17	TGCGCCAGCAGCCTACCGGCCCACCCAGGGTACCCCACTGAAGCTTTCTTT	CASSLPAHPGYPTEAFF
TRBV9	.	many	TRBJ1-2	12	TGTGCCAGCACAGGGAGGGAAAGTGGCTACACCTTC	CASTGRESGYTF
TRBV3-1	TRBD1	.	TRBJ1-4	14	TGTGCCAGCAGCCCCGGACAGGGGTTCGGAAAACTGTTTTTT	CASSPGQGFGKLFF
TRBV5-1	TRBD2	.	TRBJ2-7	14	TGCGCCAGCTCCGTCCGGGGACTAGTCTACGAGCAGTACTTC	CASSVRGLVYEQYF